This TCR beta chain is drawn from a study of CD8 T cells in Susac syndrome. The germline V gene has CDR1 LGHDT and CDR2 YNNKEL (reference sequence). CDR3 size: 14 residues. The J segment lost 3 bases and the V segment lost 3 bases, leaving 5 bases of the junction unmatched. With random hexamers, about 0.45 to 1 ug RNA was reverse transcribed. MiXCR, run by TCRdb on the immunoSEQ multiplex PCR reads, gives a single entry per CDR3 protein. The profile shows more than 100,000 distinct CDR3 sequences, 96% of them singletons. The specimen sequenced was CD4+ T cells from PBMCs. The chain employs TRBV3-1 and TRBJ2-7; 7 bases agree with TRBD2. The clonotype was recovered from a human donor with Susac syndrome. The CDR3, as DNA: TGTGCCAGCAGCCACGGCGGGAGTCTCTACGAGCAGTACTTC. It codes for CASSHGGSLYEQYF.